The clone carrying this T cell receptor (beta chain) was observed many times. This specimen comes from a study of breast tumors, draining lymph nodes, adjacent tissues. The germline gives CDR1 SGHVS, CDR2 FQNEAQ. This CDR3 is 16 amino acids long. V lost 6 bases and J 4 bases, leaving 19 bases between the germline ends. Samples came from axillary lymph nodes draining the breast cancer. TCRdb itself ran the multiplex PCR reads through MiXCR, one entry per CDR3 protein. The table lists about 170,000 distinct CDR3 sequences, approximately 33% of them singletons. The source is a female donor with breast cancer. Some clones in this sample may be carry-over from other donors' samples. The V call is TRBV7-8, the J call TRBJ2-1; D is perhaps TRBD1 (6 bases). The sequencing input was axillary lymph node tissue. The CDR3 nucleotides read TGTGCCAGCAGTCGTTCTCCCGGGACAACGTACAATGAGCAGTTCTTC. This gives the protein CASSRSPGTTYNEQFF.